The 6 T cell receptor beta chains below were found in one sample sequenced in a study of tumor-infiltrating lymphocytes in primary liver carcinoma. Total RNA amounting to 500 ng was the source from which TCR beta cDNA was made with a constant-region primer. Each TCR beta library was derived from three nested multiplex PCR rounds that employed slightly modified ARM-PCR. Both of the initial two PCR rounds ran for about 9 cycles and employed TRBV1-TRBV30 forward primers alongside a C-beta reverse primer. TCRdb independently ran MiXCR on the multiplex PCR reads; one entry per CDR3 protein. The profile shows some 180,000 distinct CDR3 sequences, 50% to 75% of them singletons. Germline DNA was also extracted, and blood RNA derived from unsorted whole blood. The sequenced sample consisted of peripheral blood. Every receptor here comes from a man aged 35-49 years with primary liver carcinoma and hepatitis B virus infection.

This clonotype was found many times. V and J are TRBV29-1 and TRBJ1-1; TRBD1 is a possible D gene (5 bases). This CDR3 has 13 residues. CDR1 is SQVTM, CDR2 ANQGSEA, per germline. Trimming left V 3 bases short and J 4 bases short, with 12 bases between. The DNA of the CDR3 is TGCAGCGTTGAGGGGACCCCGGGCACTGAAGCTTTCTTT. It specifies CSVEGTPGTEAFF.

Details on this clonotype: This could be a read error, since a much larger clone is one nucleotide away. The CDR3 nucleotides read TGTGCCAGCAAATGGGGGGCTAGCGGTAGCACACATACGCAGTATTTT. Protein sequence: CASKWGASGSTHTQYF. This chain joins TRBV11-2 and TRBJ2-3, with a tentative D call TRBD2 (7 bases). This CDR3 has 16 amino acids. Germline values: CDR1 SGHAT, CDR2 FQNNGV.

Regarding this clonotype: One base away lies a much larger clone, so this may be a sequencing read error. The J gene is TRBJ2-5, the V gene TRBV29-1; TRBD2 is a possible D gene (5 bases). CDR1 and CDR2 from the germline V gene are SQVTM and ANQGSEA. The CDR3 loop spans 12 amino acids. The CDR3 sequence: CTTDSLQETQHF. The CDR3 DNA reads TGCACAACGGACTCGCTACAAGAGACCCAGCACTTC.

This chain joins TRBV20-1 and TRBJ1-4; 8 nucleotides align to TRBD1. J gave up 7 bases and V 2 bases, and 9 bases lay outside the gene matches. Germline assignment: CDR1 DFQATT and CDR2 SNEGSKA (reference sequence). The CDR3 totals 15 residues. The CDR3 loop reads CSARWGTGLGEKLFF. The CDR3 DNA reads as TGCAGTGCTAGATGGGGGACAGGTTTGGGTGAAAAACTGTTTTTT.

The J gene is TRBJ2-1, the V gene TRBV30; D possibly corresponds to TRBD2 (6 bases). This CDR3 spans 13 amino acids. Trimming cost V 3 bases and J 2 bases, with 8 bases left between them. Germline V gene data show CDR1 as GTSNPN and CDR2 as SVGIG (reference sequence). As DNA, the CDR3 is TGTGCCTGGAGGGGAGGTCCCTACAATGAGCAGTTCTTC. Encoded protein: CAWRGGPYNEQFF. The whole variable domain, remainder taken from reference TRBV30 and TRBJ2-1, is SQTIHQWPATLVQPVGSPLSLECTVEGTSNPNLYWYRQAAGRGLQLLFYSVGIGQISSEVPQNLSASRPQDRQFILSSKKLLLSDSGFYLCAWRGGPYNEQFFGPGTRLTVL.

This sequence joins TRBV6-6 and TRBJ2-7, with TRBD2 identical over 7 bases. Germline V CDR1 and CDR2: MNHNY, SVGAGI (reference sequence). The V and J ends lost 6 bases and 5 bases, in that order; junction bases with no gene match: 7. There are 13 residues in the CDR3. The CDR3 coding sequence is TGTGCCAGCAGCATACTAGCGCGGAACGAGCAGTACTTC. Its protein is CASSILARNEQYF.